What follows are 20 T cell receptor beta chains derived from one specimen sequenced in a study of T cell responses to AZD1222 COVID-19 vaccine. The repertoire was sequenced with immunoSEQ multiplex PCR; TCRdb's copy has only in-frame clones and lacks some. Here the sample spans around 6,100 clones, around 87% being singletons. Sample: peripheral blood, taken 28 days after the second AZD1222 dose. These receptors came from an adult who received the AZD1222 COVID-19 vaccine.

The CDR3 is CASSRGVGNEQFF. The CDR3 DNA sequence: TGTGCCAGCAGCCGCGGAGTAGGAAATGAGCAGTTCTTC. The genes are TRBV3-1 (or the pseudogene TRBV3-2) and TRBJ2-1; no reliable D call. The CDR3 loop spans 13 amino acids. The V and J ends lost 4 bases and 7 bases respectively, with 11 bases between them. CDR1 and CDR2 (germline): LGHDT, YNNKEL (reference sequence).

The rearrangement joins TRBV4-3 to TRBJ2-2; 7 bases are a match to TRBD1. The germline gives CDR1 LGHNA, CDR2 YSLEER. This CDR3 has 16 amino acids. Trimming at V came to 7 bases and at J to 2 bases, leaving 10 bases not matched to a gene. The CDR3 region has the DNA TGCGCCAGCAATCCTAGGACAGGAGTAAACACCGGGGAGCTGTTTTTT. Translated: CASNPRTGVNTGELFF.

The gene calls are TRBV27 and TRBJ2-1, with 9 bases matching TRBD1. J lost 8 bases, V lost 0 bases, and 5 bases had no gene match. Germline CDR1 reads MNHEY; CDR2 reads SMNVEV (reference sequence). This CDR3 has 15 amino acids. The CDR3 bases are TGTGCCAGCAGTTTATCGACCGGGACAGGGTATGAGCAGTTCTTC. Translation: CASSLSTGTGYEQFF.

CDR3: CAWSVTRGQPQHF. The CDR3 region has the DNA TGTGCCTGGAGTGTAACCAGAGGACAGCCCCAGCATTTT. The chain employs TRBV30 and TRBJ1-5, with D unclear. Germline lookup yields CDR1 GTSNPN and CDR2 SVGIG (reference sequence). Trimming pared 0 bases from V and 7 bases from J, leaving 10 bases between. This CDR3 region has 13 residues.

The chain employs TRBV18 and TRBJ2-7, with 8 bases lining up with TRBD1. CDR1 is KGHSH, CDR2 LQKENI, per germline. CDR3 size: 16 residues. The trim removed 0 bases at V and 6 bases at J, leaving 10 bases unmatched. DNA of the CDR3: TGTGCCAGCTCACCACCGGGGAGCAGGGGGCTCGGCGAGCAGTACTTC. It specifies CASSPPGSRGLGEQYF.

This rearrangement joins TRBV5-4 to TRBJ2-2, with 10 bases identical to TRBD2. Losses at the gene ends were 4 bases for V and 4 bases for J; bases not matched to a gene: 13. CDR1 and CDR2 (germline): SGHNT, YYREEE (reference sequence). The CDR3 spans 18 residues. For the CDR3, the DNA is TGTGCCAGCAGCCCGGTAGGGGTAGCGGGAGGATCCACCGGGGAGCTGTTTTTT. Its translation: CASSPVGVAGGSTGELFF.

This clone was counted a few times. The chain combines TRBV19 with TRBJ2-7; D is ambiguous. Germline loops: CDR1 LNHDA, CDR2 SQIVND (reference sequence). Trimming took off 5 bases at V and 1 base at J, with 9 bases between the two ends. The CDR3 length is 13 residues. The DNA for the CDR3 is TGTGCCAGTAGTCTCACCATGTCCTACGAGCAGTACTTC. Amino acids: CASSLTMSYEQYF.

The chain carries TRBV7-9 and TRBJ1-1, with D uncertain. V lost 6 bases, J lost 1 base, and 9 bases lay in between. Germline CDR1 SEHNR, CDR2 FQNEAQ (reference sequence). CDR3 length: 13 amino acids. CDR3 amino acids: CASRSRENTEAFF. DNA of the CDR3: TGTGCCAGCAGATCCCGAGAGAACACTGAAGCTTTCTTT.

The rearrangement joins TRBV14 to TRBJ2-2; TRBD1 agrees at 10 bases. Germline trimming cut 3 bases from V and 2 bases from J; bases unmatched to any gene: 3. The CDR3 sequence is 16 residues long. CDR1 is SGHDN, CDR2 FVKESK, per germline. The CDR3 sequence: CASSQTGGSNTGELFF. Here the CDR3 DNA reads TGTGCCAGCAGCCAGACAGGGGGCTCTAACACCGGGGAGCTGTTTTTT.

This chain joins TRBV29-1 and TRBJ2-7; the D call may be TRBD1 or TRBD2 (5 bases each). Germline loops: CDR1 SQVTM, CDR2 ANQGSEA. This CDR3 contains 13 residues. Trimming shortened V by 6 bases and J by 3 bases, and 15 bases separated the two germline ends. The DNA of the CDR3 is TGCAGCGTGGGGACGGGAAGGTGCTACGAGCAGTACGTC. Its translation is CSVGTGRCYEQYV.

This clone is a singleton in its sample. This sequence joins TRBV2 and TRBJ1-1, with D unresolved. The CDR3 runs 14 residues. V lost 6 bases to trimming and J lost 3 bases, with 14 bases between them. The germline CDR1 and CDR2 sequences are SNHLY and FYNNEI. The CDR3, as DNA: TGTGCCAGCAGCGGCTCATCCTGGGACACTGAAGCTTTCTTT. Amino acid sequence: CASSGSSWDTEAFF.

This clone rates as large (0.1 to 1%). The V and J genes are TRBV6-2 or TRBV6-3 and TRBJ2-3; D gene uncertain. Trimming removed 4 bases from V and 3 bases from J, with 17 bases in between. Germline CDR1 is MNHEY and CDR2 is SVGEGT. The CDR3 is made up of 16 amino acids. CDR3 DNA sequence: TGTGCCAGCAGTTCCCTCTTAAAGCGTGCGACAGATACGCAGTATTTT. The encoded protein is CASSSLLKRATDTQYF.

The chain's CDR3 is CASSRNQNTEAFF. CDR3 DNA sequence: TGTGCCAGCAGTAGGAATCAGAACACTGAAGCTTTCTTT. The rearrangement links TRBV12-3 or TRBV12-4 to TRBJ1-1; D uncertain. The V and J ends lost 5 bases and 1 base respectively, with 8 bases between them. This CDR3 contains 13 residues.

V usage is TRBV10-3 and J usage is TRBJ1-5, with TRBD1 matching 10 bases. After removal of 6 bases from V and 4 bases from J, the junction contained 6 bases not matched to a gene. Per the germline V gene, CDR1 is ENHRY and CDR2 is SYGVKD. CDR3 length equals 15 residues. CDR3 DNA: TGTGCCATCAGCCTAGGACAGGGGGTTAATCAGCCCCAGCATTTT. Encoded protein: CAISLGQGVNQPQHF.

This chain connects TRBV12-5 to TRBJ1-1, with D perhaps TRBD1 (5 bases). CDR1 is LGHNT, CDR2 FRNRAP, per germline. The CDR3 consists of 13 residues. Trimming stripped 7 bases from V and 1 base from J, with 10 bases between. The CDR3 spells CASALRENTEAFF. CDR3 DNA: TGTGCTAGTGCCCTCAGGGAGAACACTGAAGCTTTCTTT.

The gene calls are TRBV5-1 and TRBJ2-1, with 8 bases that match TRBD2. The V segment lost 1 base and the J segment 6 bases; nucleotides outside the gene matches: 6. CDR1 and CDR2 from the germline V gene are SGHRS and YFSETQ. The CDR3 runs to 15 residues. The CDR3 region has the DNA TGCGCCAGCAGCTTGATACTAGCGGACCCCAATGAGCAGTTCTTC. Encoded protein: CASSLILADPNEQFF.

The chain recombines TRBV7-9 with TRBJ2-1, with D unresolved. This CDR3 is 14 amino acids long. Per the germline V gene, CDR1 is SEHNR and CDR2 is FQNEAQ (reference sequence). Trimming removed 1 base at V and 7 bases at J, with 11 bases between. CDR3 sequence reads: CASSLVLIINEQFF. CDR3 DNA: TGTGCCAGCAGCTTAGTACTCATTATAAATGAGCAGTTCTTC.

In this sample, this clone turned up once. The J gene is TRBJ2-4, the V gene TRBV10-3; 15 bases are a match to TRBD2. The CDR3 has 15 amino acids. J was trimmed by 7 bases and V by 6 bases; bases with no gene match: 4. Germline CDR1 is ENHRY and CDR2 is SYGVKD. The CDR3 DNA sequence: TGTGCCATCAGCGACGGACTAGCGGGAGGGAACATTCAGTACTTC. Translation: CAISDGLAGGNIQYF.

The rearrangement links TRBV29-1 to TRBJ2-2; TRBD1 aligns across 10 bases. In germline, CDR1 is SQVTM, CDR2 ANQGSEA. V dropped 7 bases and J dropped 5; count of bases not matched to a gene: 16. CDR3 size: 17 residues. The CDR3 sequence is CSARQGASSKKTGELFF. The CDR3 nucleotides are TGCAGCGCGCGACAGGGGGCATCTTCGAAAAAGACCGGGGAGCTGTTTTTT.

This clone was seen just once. The V call is TRBV9, the J call TRBJ2-1; the D gene is possibly TRBD1 (6 bases). This CDR3 spans 13 amino acids. CDR1 and CDR2 from the germline V gene are SGDLS and YYNGEE. V gave up 3 bases and J gave up 3 bases, with 7 bases separating them. In DNA form, the CDR3 reads TGTGCCAGCAGCGGGACAGACTACAATGAGCAGTTCTTC. It encodes CASSGTDYNEQFF.